These 13 T cell receptor beta chains originate from one sample sequenced in a study of identifying expanded T cells in peripheral blood (dated by TCRdb to about 2019). Libraries were made using the immunoSEQ multiplex PCR assay. TCRdb retrieved this table from immuneACCESS and kept in-frame rearrangements only. Not all clones are present; in checked studies, unresolved V genes account for under half, and no reason is known for the remainder. The table for this sample lists over 100,000 clones; 88% of them were counted only once. The top ten clones comprise about 8.6% of the sample. Material for sequencing was blood. The receptor set was obtained from a person aged 18 to 69 in good health.

The V call is TRBV28, the J call TRBJ2-3; D perhaps matches TRBD1 (6 bases). Germline V CDR1 and CDR2: MDHEN, SYDVKM. Trimming cost V 3 bases and J 1 base, with 11 bases left between them. This CDR3 has 15 amino acids. The CDR3: CASSLGTLRTDTQYF. The CDR3 region has the DNA TGTGCCAGCAGTTTGGGGACACTACGCACAGATACGCAGTATTTT.

V usage is TRBV6-6 and J usage is TRBJ1-1; D ambiguous. The CDR3 is made up of 14 amino acids. V lost 5 bases and J lost 6, with 16 bases in between. Germline V CDR1 and CDR2: MNHNY, SVGAGI (reference sequence). The CDR3 loop reads CASSRLGVGPEAFF. CDR3 coding DNA: TGTGCCAGCAGTCGCCTCGGGGTTGGCCCTGAAGCTTTCTTT.

The chain uses TRBV10-3 and TRBJ2-1, with TRBD2 identical over 10 bases. Germline V gene sequence: CDR1 ENHRY, CDR2 SYGVKD. With 1 base clipped from V and 10 bases from J, the junction kept 7 bases outside the gene matches. This CDR3 has 15 residues. Here the CDR3 reads CAISEYTSGIQEQFF. CDR3 nucleotides: TGTGCCATCAGTGAGTATACTAGCGGGATCCAGGAGCAGTTCTTC.

The chain links TRBV7-2 to TRBJ2-2, with TRBD1 as a possible D gene (5 bases). The germline gives CDR1 SGHTA, CDR2 FQGNSA. V lost 2 bases to trimming and J lost 3 bases, with 10 bases between them. The CDR3 has 15 amino acids. In nucleotides, the CDR3 is TGTGCCAGCAGCTTACAGGGTTACGACACCGGGGAGCTGTTTTTT. It yields the protein CASSLQGYDTGELFF.

This clone has a single count. This rearrangement joins TRBV6-6 to TRBJ2-5, with D perhaps TRBD1 (6 bases). The CDR3 totals 15 residues. Germline V gives CDR1 MNHNY, CDR2 SVGAGI (reference sequence). Deletions cut 5 bases from V and 5 bases from J, with 18 bases between. CDR3 sequence reads: CASSAGTHSVETQYF. The CDR3, as DNA: TGTGCCAGCAGTGCCGGGACACACTCCGTGGAGACCCAGTACTTC.

The V gene is TRBV25-1, the J gene TRBJ2-5; either TRBD1 or TRBD2 may supply D (6 bases each). Germline values: CDR1 MGHDK, CDR2 SYGVNS. V shed 3 bases and J shed 5 bases, with 22 bases lying between them. CDR3 length equals 17 residues. The DNA for the CDR3 is TGTGCCAGCAGTGAGGCGGGCTGGGGGGCACCAACTGAGACCCAGTACTTC. It yields the protein CASSEAGWGAPTETQYF.

CDR3 sequence: CASRGGVPEGYNEQFF. The CDR3 DNA reads as TGTGCCAGTAGGGGAGGGGTCCCTGAAGGTTACAATGAGCAGTTCTTC. V gene TRBV19 combines with J gene TRBJ2-1, with 7 bases fitting TRBD2. With V trimmed by 6 bases and J by 4 bases, 12 bases remained unmatched. The CDR3 is 16 residues long. CDR1 and CDR2 (germline): LNHDA, SQIVND (reference sequence).

J is TRBJ2-1 and V is TRBV20-1; D call uncertain. Germline loops: CDR1 DFQATT, CDR2 SNEGSKA (reference sequence). The CDR3 loop spans 11 amino acids. V was trimmed by 0 bases and J by 7 bases, leaving 4 bases between them. The CDR3 DNA reads as TGCAGTGCTAGAGATATGAATGAGCAGTTCTTC. As protein: CSARDMNEQFF.

The rearrangement uses TRBV4-2 and TRBJ2-3, with unresolved D. With 0 bases removed from V and 3 bases from J, the gap between germline ends came to 16 bases. The CDR3 loop spans 17 amino acids. In germline, CDR1 is LGHNA, CDR2 YNFKEQ. CDR3 region: CASSQDVIHLNTDTQYF. In nucleotides, the CDR3 is TGTGCCAGCAGCCAAGATGTGATCCACCTCAATACAGATACGCAGTATTTT.

The V and J genes are TRBV6-5 and TRBJ1-2, with 9 bases identical to TRBD1. The V gene's germline CDR1 is MNHEY and CDR2 SVGAGI. V dropped 4 bases and J dropped 3; count of bases not matched to a gene: 0. The CDR3 length is 13 residues. The CDR3 DNA is TGTGCCAGCAGTTGGGACAGGGACTATGGCTACACCTTC. It yields the protein CASSWDRDYGYTF.

The gene calls are TRBV5-1 and TRBJ2-6; weak D call: TRBD1 (6 bases). Germline lookup yields CDR1 SGHRS and CDR2 YFSETQ. V was clipped by 4 bases and J by 0 bases, with 11 bases between them. This CDR3 is built from 16 residues. This CDR3 reads CASSTGQPSGANVLTF. The DNA for the CDR3 is TGCGCCAGCAGCACTGGACAGCCCTCTGGGGCCAACGTCCTGACTTTC.

The chain has TRBV7-9 and TRBJ1-1; maybe TRBD1 (5 bases). From germline, CDR1 is SEHNR and CDR2 FQNEAQ (reference sequence). V gave up 5 bases and J gave up 1 base, with 14 bases separating them. The CDR3 is 15 residues long. CDR3 nucleotides: TGTGCCAGCAGCCCCCCGGCGGGGGGGAACACTGAAGCTTTCTTT. As protein: CASSPPAGGNTEAFF.

This chain links TRBV27 with TRBJ2-2; tentatively, D is TRBD1 (5 bases). Trimming shortened V by 0 bases and J by 6 bases, and 5 bases separated the two germline ends. Germline loops: CDR1 MNHEY, CDR2 SMNVEV (reference sequence). The CDR3 covers 13 residues. The CDR3 region is CASSLSGAGELFF. In DNA form, the CDR3 reads TGTGCCAGCAGTTTATCAGGGGCCGGGGAGCTGTTTTTT.